This is a list of T cell receptor beta chains from one sample in a study of early T cells in non-severe SARS-CoV-2 infection. One entry per CDR3 protein results from TCRdb running MiXCR on the 5' RACE reads. The sample yields about 80,000 distinct CDR3 sequences, roughly a sixth seen once. Sequencing was done on a sample of whole blood. The receptors derive from an adult who was a healthcare worker with PCR-confirmed SARS-CoV-2 infection or an uninfected control (not recorded which). Each CDR3 is given with its conserved first and last residue. A D gene is named only where the DNA matches it firmly. Clone size is given for some rows only: seen once, a few or many times, or a class if the clone is expanded.

d_gene	v_gene	abundance	len	j_gene	CDR3nt	CDR3aa
.	TRBV11-2	.	17	TRBJ1-6	TGTGCCAGCAGCCGTGCGGGGGTTGGACCCTATAATTCACCCCTCCACTTT	CASSRAGVGPYNSPLHF
.	TRBV18	.	15	TRBJ1-1	TGTGCCAGCTCACCAGTGGAGTCCATGAACACTGAAGCTTTCTTT	CASSPVESMNTEAFF
TRBD1	TRBV7-3	many	15	TRBJ1-1	TGTGCCAGCAGCTTAACGGGGACAGGGAGCACTGAAGCTTTCTTT	CASSLTGTGSTEAFF
TRBD2	TRBV11-3	many	16	TRBJ2-1	TGTGCCAGCAGCTTAGGTGGACTAGCGGTATACAATGAGCAGTTCTTC	CASSLGGLAVYNEQFF
.	TRBV11-3	many	15	TRBJ2-3	TGTGCCAGCAGCTTGGGCGGAGGGGGCGCAGATACGCAGTATTTT	CASSLGGGGADTQYF
TRBD2	TRBV7-6	.	16	TRBJ2-5	TGTGCCAGCAGCGTGACTAGCGGGAGCCCCGGGGAGACCCAGTACTTC	CASSVTSGSPGETQYF
.	TRBV29-1	few	12	TRBJ1-1	TGCAGCGCCGGAGGGGATCCTCTCGAGGCTTTCTTT	CSAGGDPLEAFF
.	TRBV29-1	.	14	TRBJ1-1	TGCAGCGTTGAATCGGGGACCTGGATGGCTGAAGCTTTCTTT	CSVESGTWMAEAFF
.	TRBV7-6	few	14	TRBJ2-1	TGTGCCAGCAGCGTGTCTCCGGGAAACAATGAGCAGTTCTTC	CASSVSPGNNEQFF
.	TRBV11-2	few	16	TRBJ2-7	TGTGCCAGCAGCCCCTCCACGCGAAAAGTGCCCTACGAGCAGTACTTC	CASSPSTRKVPYEQYF
.	TRBV20-1	few	15	TRBJ2-5	TGCAGTGCTAGTCCCCTACAGGTCCTACAAGAGACCCAGTACTTC	CSASPLQVLQETQYF
TRBD2	TRBV12-3/TRBV12-4	.	16	TRBJ2-3	TGTGCCAGCAGACCCCAGCTAGCGGGAGGTGGAGATACGCAGTATTTT	CASRPQLAGGGDTQYF
.	TRBV21-1	few	16	TRBJ1-1	TGTGCCAGCAACCCGGGACAGGGACGACGGGATACTGAAGCTTTCTTT	CASNPGQGRRDTEAFF
TRBD2	TRBV12-3/TRBV12-4	many	16	TRBJ2-1	TGTGCCAGCAGTTTAGGCCTAGCGGGCTCCTACAATGAGCAGTTCTTC	CASSLGLAGSYNEQFF
TRBD1	TRBV29-1	.	12	TRBJ2-3	TGCAGCGCTGACAGGGGCACAGATACGCAGTATTTT	CSADRGTDTQYF
TRBD2	TRBV3-1	many	13	TRBJ2-1	TGTGCCACTTCCGGGACTAGCTGGTGGGGGCAGTTCTTC	CATSGTSWWGQFF
TRBD2	TRBV5-6	few	15	TRBJ2-3	TGTGCCAGCAGCCCCGGGACTAGGAGGGCAGATACGCAGTATTTT	CASSPGTRRADTQYF
TRBD1	TRBV3-1	.	15	TRBJ2-3	TGTGCCAGCAGCCCGGGACAGCCGAAGACAGATACGCAGTATTTT	CASSPGQPKTDTQYF